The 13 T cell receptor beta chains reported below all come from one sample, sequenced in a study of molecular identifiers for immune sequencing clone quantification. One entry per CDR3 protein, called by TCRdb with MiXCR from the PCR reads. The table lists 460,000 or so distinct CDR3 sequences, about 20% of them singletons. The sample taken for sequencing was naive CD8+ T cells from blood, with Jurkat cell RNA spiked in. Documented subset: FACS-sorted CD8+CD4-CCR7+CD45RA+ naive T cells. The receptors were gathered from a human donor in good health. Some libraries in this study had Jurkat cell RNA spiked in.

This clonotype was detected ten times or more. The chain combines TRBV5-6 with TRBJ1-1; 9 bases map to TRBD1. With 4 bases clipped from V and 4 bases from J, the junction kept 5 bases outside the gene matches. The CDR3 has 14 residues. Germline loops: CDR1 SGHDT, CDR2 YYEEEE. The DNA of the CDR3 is TGTGCCAGCAGCCGCCGGGACAGGGTCACTGAAGCTTTCTTT. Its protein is CASSRRDRVTEAFF.

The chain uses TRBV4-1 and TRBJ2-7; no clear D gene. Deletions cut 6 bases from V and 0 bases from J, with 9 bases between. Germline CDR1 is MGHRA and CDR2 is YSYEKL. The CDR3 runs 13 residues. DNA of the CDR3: TGCGCCAGCAGAAGCCCCGGCTCCTACGAGCAGTACTTC. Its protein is CASRSPGSYEQYF.

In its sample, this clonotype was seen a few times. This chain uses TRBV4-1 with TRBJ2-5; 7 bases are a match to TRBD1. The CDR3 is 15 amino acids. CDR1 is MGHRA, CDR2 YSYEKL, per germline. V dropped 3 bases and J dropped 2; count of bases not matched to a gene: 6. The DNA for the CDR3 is TGCGCCAGCAGCCAGCCCGGGACAGAGCAAGAGACCCAGTACTTC. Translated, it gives CASSQPGTEQETQYF.

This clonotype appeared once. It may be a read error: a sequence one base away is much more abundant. CDR3 bases: TGTGCCAGTGGCACCATGCTCACAGATACGCAGTATTTT. Amino acids: CASGTMLTDTQYF. The rearrangement uses TRBV19 and TRBJ2-3; no clear D. The V end lost 8 bases, the J end lost 2 bases, and 11 bases lay between the germline ends. Germline CDR1 reads LNHDA; CDR2 reads SQIVND (reference sequence). The CDR3 loop spans 13 amino acids.

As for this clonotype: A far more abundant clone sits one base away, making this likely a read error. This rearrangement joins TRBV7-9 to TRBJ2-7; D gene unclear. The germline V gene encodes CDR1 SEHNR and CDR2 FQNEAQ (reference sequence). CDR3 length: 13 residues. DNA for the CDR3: TGTGCCAGCAGCCAGGACGGCTCCTACGAGCAGCACTTC. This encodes CASSQDGSYEQHF.

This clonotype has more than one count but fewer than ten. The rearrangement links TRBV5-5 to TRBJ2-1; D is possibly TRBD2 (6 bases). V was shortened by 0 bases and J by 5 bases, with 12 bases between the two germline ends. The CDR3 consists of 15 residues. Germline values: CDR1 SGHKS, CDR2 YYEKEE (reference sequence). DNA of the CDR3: TGTGCCAGCAGCTTGGGGGTTGGCGGGAACAATGAGCAGTTCTTC. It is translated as CASSLGVGGNNEQFF.

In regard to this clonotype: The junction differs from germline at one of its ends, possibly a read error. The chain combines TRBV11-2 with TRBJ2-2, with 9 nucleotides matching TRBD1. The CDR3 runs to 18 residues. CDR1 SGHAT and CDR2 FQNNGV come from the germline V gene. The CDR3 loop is CTSSLESAGTGLSGELFF. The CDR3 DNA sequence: TGTACCAGCAGCTTAGAATCCGCCGGGACAGGGTTGTCCGGGGAGCTGTTTTTT.

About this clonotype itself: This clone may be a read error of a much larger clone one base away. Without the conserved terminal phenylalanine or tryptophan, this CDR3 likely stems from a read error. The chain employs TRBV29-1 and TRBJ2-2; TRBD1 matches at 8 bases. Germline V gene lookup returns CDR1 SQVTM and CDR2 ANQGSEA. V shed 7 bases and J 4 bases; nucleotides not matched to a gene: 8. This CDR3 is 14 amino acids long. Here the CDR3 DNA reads TGCAGCGCCCTCAGGGGGCCCGGCACCGGGGAGCTGTTTTCT. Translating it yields CSALRGPGTGELFS.

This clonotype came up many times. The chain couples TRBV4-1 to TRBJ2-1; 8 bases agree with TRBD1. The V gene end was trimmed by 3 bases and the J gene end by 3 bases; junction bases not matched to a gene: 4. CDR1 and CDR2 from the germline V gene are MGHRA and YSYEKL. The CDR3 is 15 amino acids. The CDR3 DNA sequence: TGCGCCAGCAGCCAGGGACAGGACAGCTACAATGAGCAGTTCTTC. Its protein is CASSQGQDSYNEQFF.

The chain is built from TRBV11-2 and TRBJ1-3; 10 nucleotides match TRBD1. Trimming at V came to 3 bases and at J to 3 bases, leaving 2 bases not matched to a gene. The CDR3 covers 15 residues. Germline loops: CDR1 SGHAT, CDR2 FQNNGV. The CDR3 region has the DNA TGTGCCAGCAGCTTGGACAGGGGGTATGGAAACACCATATATTTT. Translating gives CASSLDRGYGNTIYF.

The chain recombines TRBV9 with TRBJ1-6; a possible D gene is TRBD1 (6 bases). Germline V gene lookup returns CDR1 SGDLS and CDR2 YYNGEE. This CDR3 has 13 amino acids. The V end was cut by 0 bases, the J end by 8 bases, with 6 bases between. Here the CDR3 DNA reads TGTGCCAGCAGCGTAGGGACAGATTCACCCCTCCACTTT. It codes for CASSVGTDSPLHF.

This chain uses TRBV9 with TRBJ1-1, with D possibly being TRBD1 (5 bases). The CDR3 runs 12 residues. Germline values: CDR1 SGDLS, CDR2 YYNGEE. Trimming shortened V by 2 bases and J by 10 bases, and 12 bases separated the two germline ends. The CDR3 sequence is CASSVGTEGAFF. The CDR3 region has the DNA TGTGCCAGCAGCGTCGGGACCGAGGGAGCTTTCTTT. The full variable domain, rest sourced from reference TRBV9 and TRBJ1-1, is DSGVTQTPKHLITATGQRVTLRCSPRSGDLSVYWYQQSLDQGLQFLIQYYNGEERAKGNILERFSAQQFPDLHSELNLSSLELGDSALYFCASSVGTEGAFFGQGTRLTVV.

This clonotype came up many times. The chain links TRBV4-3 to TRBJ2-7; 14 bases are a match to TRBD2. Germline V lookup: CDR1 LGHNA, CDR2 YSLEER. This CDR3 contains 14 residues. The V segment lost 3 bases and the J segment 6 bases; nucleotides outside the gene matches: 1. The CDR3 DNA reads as TGCGCCAGCAGCCAGGGACTAGCGGGAGTCGAGCAGTACTTC. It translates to CASSQGLAGVEQYF.